The source of this TCR beta chain is a study of blood T cell repertoires in COVID-19. At the level of the study: From the United States, Italy and Spain came samples of acute and convalescent COVID-19.

In germline, CDR1 is SGHRS, CDR2 YFSETQ. V lost 3 bases and J lost 9; bases outside the gene matches: 10. The CDR3 covers 15 residues. Assay used: immunoSEQ multiplex PCR; TCRdb lists only in-frame clones, some missing. The sample carries a few hundred thousand clones, 80% to 90% recorded once. Residents of 24 US areas, aged about 18 to 89 years, made up the participants. For recovered donors of Cohort 3, there were two negative PCRs, clearance, or symptom resolution. V and J are TRBV5-1 and TRBJ1-5; 9 bases line up with TRBD1. The specimen sequenced was PBMCs or T cells enriched from blood (not recorded which). The clonotype comes from a man between 18 and 29 years old who had recovered from COVID-19. DNA of the CDR3: TGCGCCAGCAGCTCTGGGACAGGGAACGGGGCGCCCCAGCATTTT. Translated: CASSSGTGNGAPQHF.